A selection of T cell receptor beta chains follows, all from one sample in a study of Tregs in tolerant kidney transplant recipients. Data came from immunoSEQ multiplex PCR; TCRdb stores just in-frame clones and leaves some out. Found here are about 83,000 clones, roughly 98% of them singletons; the top ten hold approximately 0.56%. Sequences were derived from CD4+ T cells from blood, sampled before the transplant. Source of these receptors: a human donor who received a combined kidney and bone marrow transplant. The CDR3 runs from the conserved cysteine through the conserved F or W. The D gene is left open where the match is weak. Not every row has a clone size; where given, it reads once, few, many or a size class.

size,V,J,D,CDR3,DNA
.,TRBV30,TRBJ1-4,.,CAWSVPSRAVEGEKLFF,TGTGCCTGGAGTGTACCCTCCCGGGCGGTTGAGGGTGAAAAACTGTTTTTT
.,TRBV19,TRBJ1-4,.,CASSIRGGEKLFF,TGTGCCAGTAGTATCCGGGGAGGGGAAAAACTGTTTTTT
.,TRBV5-6,TRBJ2-7,TRBD1,CASSPDRWSYEQYF,TGTGCCAGCAGCCCGGACAGGTGGTCCTACGAGCAGTACTTC
.,TRBV7-2,TRBJ2-1,TRBD1,CASSLGQGAPDEQFF,TGTGCCAGCAGCTTAGGACAGGGGGCCCCCGATGAGCAGTTCTTC
.,TRBV30,TRBJ1-2,.,CAWGTGGYTF,TGTGCCTGGGGCACGGGGGGCTACACCTTC
.,TRBV14,TRBJ2-5,TRBD2,CASSQGPRASGLQETQYF,TGTGCCAGCAGCCAAGGACCGAGGGCTAGCGGCTTACAAGAGACCCAGTACTTC
.,TRBV27,TRBJ2-1,TRBD2,CASSTGTSEYNEQFF,TGTGCCAGCAGTACCGGGACTAGCGAGTACAATGAGCAGTTCTTC
.,TRBV6-6,TRBJ2-3,TRBD2,CASSRGLTSGTDTQYF,TGTGCCAGCAGTAGGGGCTTGACTAGCGGCACAGATACGCAGTATTTT
once,TRBV18,TRBJ1-2,TRBD1,CASSRNTGDKNYGYTF,TGTGCCAGCTCACGTAACACAGGGGACAAGAACTATGGCTACACCTTC
.,TRBV4-3,TRBJ2-3,.,CASSQEGWASTDTQYF,TGCGCCAGCAGCCAAGAGGGCTGGGCTAGCACAGATACGCAGTATTTT
.,TRBV6-5,TRBJ2-7,TRBD2,CASSPNSGSTYEQYF,TGTGCCAGCAGTCCAAATAGCGGGAGCACCTACGAGCAGTACTTC
.,TRBV28,TRBJ2-2,TRBD2,CASSQTSGGTGGELFF,TGTGCCAGCAGCCAGACTAGCGGGGGGACGGGCGGGGAGCTGTTTTTT
.,TRBV29-1,TRBJ2-7,TRBD1,CSVARTGVGEQYF,TGCAGCGTTGCTAGGACAGGAGTGGGCGAGCAGTACTTC
once,TRBV7-3,TRBJ2-1,TRBD2,CASSSLAGVAYNEQFF,TGTGCCAGCAGCTCTCTAGCGGGGGTGGCCTACAATGAGCAGTTCTTC
.,TRBV15,TRBJ2-7,.,CATSRLHGQTYEQYF,TGTGCCACCAGCAGACTCCACGGACAGACTTACGAGCAGTACTTC
.,TRBV7-2,TRBJ2-7,TRBD2,CASSPESGGYYEQYF,TGTGCCAGCAGCCCAGAGAGCGGGGGTTATTACGAGCAGTACTTC
.,TRBV30,TRBJ1-6,.,CAWTNLLDFNSPLHF,TGTGCCTGGACTAACCTTTTGGACTTCAATTCACCCCTCCACTTT
once,TRBV7-9,TRBJ2-1,TRBD2,CASSLGGVYNEQFF,TGTGCCAGCAGCTTGGGGGGGGTCTACAATGAGCAGTTCTTC
.,TRBV7-3,TRBJ2-3,.,CASSFGLRDTDTQYF,TGTGCCAGCAGTTTCGGACTTCGTGACACAGATACGCAGTATTTT
.,TRBV2,TRBJ2-3,TRBD2,CASGSGRGGGTDTQYF,TGTGCCAGCGGGTCAGGGCGGGGGGGCGGCACAGATACGCAGTATTTT
.,TRBV19,TRBJ1-1,.,CASSILGGRELGF,TGTGCCAGTAGTATCTTGGGGGGGAGGGAATTAGGTTTT
.,TRBV7-2,TRBJ2-1,.,CASSSAEVRVF,TGTGCCAGCAGCTCAGCGGAGGTTCGGGTCTTC
.,TRBV7-2,TRBJ2-2,TRBD2,CASSWTGTSGSTGELFF,TGTGCCAGCAGCTGGACCGGGACTAGCGGGAGCACCGGGGAGCTGTTTTTT
.,TRBV19,TRBJ1-5,TRBD1,CASSMDRGNQPQHF,TGTGCCAGTAGTATGGACAGGGGCAATCAGCCCCAGCATTTT
.,TRBV29-1,TRBJ1-2,.,CSVGGRQERTQGYTF,TGCAGCGTTGGTGGTCGACAGGAAAGGACTCAAGGCTACACCTTC
.,TRBV4-2,TRBJ2-4,TRBD2,CASSQPLAGRDIQYF,TGTGCCAGCAGCCAGCCGCTAGCGGGGAGGGACATTCAGTACTTC
once,TRBV27,TRBJ2-1,TRBD2,CASTNLGGRAWGEQFF,TGTGCCAGCACCAATCTGGGCGGGAGGGCCTGGGGTGAGCAGTTCTTC
once,TRBV7-2,TRBJ2-1,.,CASSLRLHSYNEQFF,TGTGCCAGCAGCTTACGACTACACTCCTACAATGAGCAGTTCTTC
once,TRBV29-1,TRBJ2-2,.,CSVRDAPGGELFF,TGCAGCGTTCGTGACGCCCCGGGCGGGGAGCTGTTTTTT
.,TRBV30,TRBJ2-7,TRBD1,CAWSPRPGQGDYEQYF,TGTGCCTGGAGTCCCCGCCCGGGACAGGGTGACTACGAGCAGTACTTC
.,TRBV11-2,TRBJ2-1,.,CASSPAGSEQFF,TGTGCCAGCAGCCCGGCCGGGTCAGAGCAGTTCTTC
.,TRBV28,TRBJ2-5,.,CASRTGLWETQYF,TGTGCCAGCAGAACAGGGTTATGGGAGACCCAGTACTTC
.,TRBV28,TRBJ2-7,TRBD2,CASSLSWFLAGAYEQYF,TGTGCCAGCAGTTTATCTTGGTTTTTAGCGGGTGCCTACGAGCAGTACTTC
.,TRBV7-9,TRBJ1-3,.,CASSLDFSGNTIYF,TGTGCCAGCAGCTTAGACTTCTCTGGAAACACCATATATTTT
.,TRBV11-2,TRBJ1-2,.,CASSFRGGRITYGYTF,TGTGCCAGCAGCTTCCGGGGGGGCAGAATAACCTATGGCTACACCTTC
.,TRBV7-2,TRBJ1-4,.,CASSPRGNEKLFF,TGTGCCAGCAGCCCCAGAGGAAATGAAAAACTGTTTTTT
.,TRBV5-1,TRBJ1-2,.,CASSQGLANYGYTF,TGCGCCAGCTCGCAGGGTCTCGCTAACTATGGCTACACCTTC
.,TRBV10-3,TRBJ2-7,.,CAISKRSLGYEQYF,TGTGCCATCAGCAAAAGGTCACTAGGGTACGAGCAGTACTTC
.,TRBV11-2,TRBJ1-2,TRBD1,CASSVPGQGRDHGYTF,TGTGCCAGCAGTGTGCCGGGACAGGGTAGGGATCATGGCTACACCTTC
.,TRBV7-2,TRBJ1-2,TRBD1,CASSLRSRGPVYGYTF,TGTGCCAGCAGCTTAAGGAGCAGGGGGCCGGTCTATGGCTACACCTTC
.,TRBV5-1,TRBJ2-7,TRBD1,CASSFPGGSYEQYF,TGCGCCAGCAGCTTCCCAGGGGGCTCCTACGAGCAGTACTTC
.,TRBV14,TRBJ2-1,TRBD2,CASSPRLAGVSEQFF,TGTGCCAGCAGCCCCCGACTAGCGGGAGTGAGTGAGCAGTTCTTC
.,TRBV18,TRBJ2-5,.,CASSLGTPVETQYF,TGTGCCAGCTCACTTGGGACACCGGTAGAGACCCAGTACTTC
.,TRBV4-1,TRBJ2-2,.,CASSQDTGTNTGELFF,TGCGCCAGCAGCCAAGATACGGGGACGAACACCGGGGAGCTGTTTTTT
.,TRBV18,TRBJ2-2,TRBD2,CASSPGLAGREAGELFF,TGTGCCAGCTCACCTGGACTAGCGGGACGGGAGGCCGGGGAGCTGTTTTTT